This T cell receptor (beta chain) was sequenced for a study of tumor-infiltrating lymphocytes in primary liver carcinoma. Overall study context: Ranging in age from 30 to 69 years, the patients were men and women. Staging placed the tumors at T1-T3 N0M0, and they measured roughly 4.2 to 11 cm across.

With approximately 500 ng total RNA as template and a constant-region primer, TCR beta cDNA was made. Sequencing libraries for TCR beta derived from three nested multiplex PCR rounds that used slightly modified ARM-PCR. For roughly 10 cycles apiece, the opening two PCR rounds ran with TRBV1-TRBV30 forward primers and a C-beta reverse primer. One entry per CDR3 protein results from TCRdb running MiXCR on the multiplex PCR reads. The table records roughly 120,000 distinct CDR3 sequences, roughly 70% of them present only once. This clonotype has a single count. Its matching antigen is unknown. The roughly 19-33 mg bulk tissue piece was not sorted before simultaneous RNA and DNA extraction. The study, taken as a whole, reports: Researchers found tumor-adjacent and tumor-blood pairs overlapped less than tumor region pairs.

Germline lookup yields CDR1 MGHDK and CDR2 SYGVNS. The CDR3 is 17 amino acids. Between the trimmed V and J ends, which lost 1 base and 0 bases, there was a span of 10 bases. Sequencing input: tumor-adjacent normal liver tissue. This TCR came from an older woman with primary liver carcinoma and hepatitis B virus infection. The chain joins TRBV25-1 to TRBJ2-6; TRBD1 is a possible D gene (5 bases). The CDR3 DNA follows: TGTGCCAGCAGTGAATTGGGGCAGAGCTCTGGGGCCAACGTCCTGACTTTC. Its protein product is CASSELGQSSGANVLTF.